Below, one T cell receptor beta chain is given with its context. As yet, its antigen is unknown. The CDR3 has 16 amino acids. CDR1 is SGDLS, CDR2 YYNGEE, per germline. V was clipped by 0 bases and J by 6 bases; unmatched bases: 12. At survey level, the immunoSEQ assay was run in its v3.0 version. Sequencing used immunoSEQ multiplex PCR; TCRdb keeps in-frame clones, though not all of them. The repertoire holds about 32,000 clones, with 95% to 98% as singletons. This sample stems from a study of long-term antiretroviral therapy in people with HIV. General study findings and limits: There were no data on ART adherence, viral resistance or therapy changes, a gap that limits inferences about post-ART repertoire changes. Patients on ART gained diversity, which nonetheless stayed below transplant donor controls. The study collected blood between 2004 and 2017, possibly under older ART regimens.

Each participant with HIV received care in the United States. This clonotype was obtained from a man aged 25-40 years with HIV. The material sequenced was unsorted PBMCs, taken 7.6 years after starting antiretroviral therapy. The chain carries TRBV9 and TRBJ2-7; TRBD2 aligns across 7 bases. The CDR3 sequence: CASSVAEKYPSGEQYF. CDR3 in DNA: TGTGCCAGCAGCGTAGCAGAGAAATACCCTAGCGGCGAGCAGTACTTC.